Shown below are 13 T cell receptor beta chains from a single sample sequenced in a study of CD8 T cells in Susac syndrome. RNA, at roughly 0.45 to 1 ug, was reverse transcribed with random hexamers. TCRdb passed the immunoSEQ multiplex PCR reads through MiXCR, listing each CDR3 protein once. The repertoire consists of roughly 75,000 distinct CDR3 sequences, with just over 90% occurring once and the leading ten covering roughly 0.15%. Specimen: CD4+ T cells from PBMCs. The receptors originated from a human donor with Susac syndrome.

In this sample, this clonotype turned up once. The rearrangement joins TRBV7-9 to TRBJ2-7, with 10 bases matching TRBD1. The V gene end was trimmed by 5 bases and the J gene end by 2 bases; junction bases not matched to a gene: 3. The CDR3 extends over 14 amino acids. In germline, CDR1 is SEHNR, CDR2 FQNEAQ (reference sequence). CDR3 loop: CASSRDRGPYEQYF. The CDR3 DNA reads as TGTGCCAGCAGCCGAGACAGGGGGCCCTACGAGCAGTACTTC.

The V and J genes are TRBV2 and TRBJ2-7; tentative D call: TRBD1 (7 bases). CDR1 SNHLY and CDR2 FYNNEI come from the germline V gene. Trimming shortened V by 3 bases and J by 6 bases, and 15 bases separated the two germline ends. This CDR3 spans 14 amino acids. Here the CDR3 reads CASSEEGAVGEQYF. The CDR3 bases are TGTGCCAGCAGTGAGGAGGGGGCGGTTGGCGAGCAGTACTTC.

The genes are TRBV29-1 and TRBJ2-7; 8 positions match TRBD2. In germline, CDR1 is SQVTM, CDR2 ANQGSEA. The CDR3 is 13 amino acids. J gave up 0 bases and V 4 bases, and 2 bases lay outside the gene matches. This CDR3 reads CSVAGGHSYEQYF. Here the CDR3 DNA reads TGCAGCGTTGCGGGGGGGCACTCCTACGAGCAGTACTTC.

The chain is built from TRBV7-6 and TRBJ2-3, with D possibly being TRBD2 (7 bases). V gave up 1 base and J gave up 6 bases, with 17 bases separating them. CDR1 is SGHVS and CDR2 is FNYEAQ in the germline V gene. The CDR3 length is 16 residues. CDR3 in DNA: TGTGCCAGCAGCTTAGGTTCGGGGGGCCTATGGGATACGCAGTATTTT. This gives the protein CASSLGSGGLWDTQYF.

The chain has TRBV20-1 and TRBJ1-5, with D maybe TRBD1 (5 bases). The CDR3 has 14 residues. Germline CDR1 and CDR2: DFQATT and SNEGSKA (reference sequence). Trimming left V 6 bases short and J 2 bases short, with 14 bases between. This CDR3 reads CSAIRGTGNQPQHF. DNA of the CDR3: TGCAGTGCCATAAGAGGGACGGGCAATCAGCCCCAGCATTTT.

The chain joins TRBV7-8 to TRBJ1-5; a possible D gene is TRBD1 (5 bases). The germline V gene has CDR1 SGHVS and CDR2 FQNEAQ. V was shortened by 0 bases and J by 1 base, with 13 bases between the two germline ends. This CDR3 region has 17 residues. The CDR3 bases are TGTGCCAGCAGCTTAGCGCATGGCAGGGAGAGCAATCAGCCCCAGCATTTT. Its translation: CASSLAHGRESNQPQHF.

The chain combines TRBV6-1 with TRBJ2-1; 8 nucleotides match TRBD1. The germline gives CDR1 MNHNS, CDR2 SASEGT. After removal of 5 bases from V and 0 bases from J, the junction contained 9 bases not matched to a gene. The CDR3 is 17 amino acids. The CDR3 protein is CASSLGQGPSSYNEQFF. CDR3 sequence (DNA): TGTGCCAGCAGTCTTGGACAGGGACCCAGCTCCTACAATGAGCAGTTCTTC.

The chain joins TRBV2 to TRBJ1-5; D gene uncertain. CDR1 is SNHLY and CDR2 is FYNNEI in the germline V gene. The CDR3 totals 14 residues. V was trimmed by 5 bases and J by 6 bases, leaving 14 bases between them. The CDR3 nucleotides read TGTGCCAGCAGTTCTCTAGGACGGGCTCAGCCCCAGCATTTT. This translates into CASSSLGRAQPQHF.

The genes are TRBV29-1 and TRBJ2-7; 8 positions match TRBD1. The CDR3 sequence is 12 residues long. The V gene end was trimmed by 5 bases and the J gene end by 3 bases; junction bases not matched to a gene: 3. Per the germline V gene, CDR1 is SQVTM and CDR2 is ANQGSEA. The CDR3 protein is CSVKDRDYEQYF. CDR3 bases: TGCAGCGTTAAGGACAGGGACTACGAGCAGTACTTC.

The CDR3 DNA follows: TGTGCCAGCAGCCCCCGGGGGACAGCCGTCTACGAGCAGTACTTC. This encodes CASSPRGTAVYEQYF. The rearrangement links TRBV7-9 to TRBJ2-7; possibly TRBD1 for D (7 bases). The CDR3 has 15 amino acids. The germline gives CDR1 SEHNR, CDR2 FQNEAQ (reference sequence). Trimming stripped 5 bases from V and 3 bases from J, with 17 bases between.

The chain employs TRBV6-4 and TRBJ2-1; 9 nucleotides match TRBD1. Germline CDR1 reads MRHNA; CDR2 reads SNTAGT. J was trimmed by 10 bases and V by 8 bases; bases with no gene match: 15. CDR3 size: 15 residues. In DNA, the CDR3 is TGTGCCAGCGAATATTCCGGGACAGGGCTCGGAGAGCAGTTCTTC. Translating gives CASEYSGTGLGEQFF.

The V gene is TRBV24-1, the J gene TRBJ2-1, with D uncertain. The CDR3 length is 10 residues. Germline V gives CDR1 KGHDR, CDR2 SFDVKD. The V gene lost 5 bases and the J gene lost 7 bases, with 2 bases spanning the gap. The CDR3 nucleotides read TGTGCCACCAGTGTAAATGAGCAGTTCTTC. Protein: CATSVNEQFF.

The rearrangement links TRBV27 to TRBJ2-7; the D is unclear. V was clipped by 2 bases and J by 5 bases, with 13 bases between them. Germline assignment: CDR1 MNHEY and CDR2 SMNVEV (reference sequence). There are 14 residues in the CDR3. In DNA, the CDR3 is TGTGCCAGCAGTTTAACAAGGCCCGACGACGAGCAGTACTTC. As protein: CASSLTRPDDEQYF.